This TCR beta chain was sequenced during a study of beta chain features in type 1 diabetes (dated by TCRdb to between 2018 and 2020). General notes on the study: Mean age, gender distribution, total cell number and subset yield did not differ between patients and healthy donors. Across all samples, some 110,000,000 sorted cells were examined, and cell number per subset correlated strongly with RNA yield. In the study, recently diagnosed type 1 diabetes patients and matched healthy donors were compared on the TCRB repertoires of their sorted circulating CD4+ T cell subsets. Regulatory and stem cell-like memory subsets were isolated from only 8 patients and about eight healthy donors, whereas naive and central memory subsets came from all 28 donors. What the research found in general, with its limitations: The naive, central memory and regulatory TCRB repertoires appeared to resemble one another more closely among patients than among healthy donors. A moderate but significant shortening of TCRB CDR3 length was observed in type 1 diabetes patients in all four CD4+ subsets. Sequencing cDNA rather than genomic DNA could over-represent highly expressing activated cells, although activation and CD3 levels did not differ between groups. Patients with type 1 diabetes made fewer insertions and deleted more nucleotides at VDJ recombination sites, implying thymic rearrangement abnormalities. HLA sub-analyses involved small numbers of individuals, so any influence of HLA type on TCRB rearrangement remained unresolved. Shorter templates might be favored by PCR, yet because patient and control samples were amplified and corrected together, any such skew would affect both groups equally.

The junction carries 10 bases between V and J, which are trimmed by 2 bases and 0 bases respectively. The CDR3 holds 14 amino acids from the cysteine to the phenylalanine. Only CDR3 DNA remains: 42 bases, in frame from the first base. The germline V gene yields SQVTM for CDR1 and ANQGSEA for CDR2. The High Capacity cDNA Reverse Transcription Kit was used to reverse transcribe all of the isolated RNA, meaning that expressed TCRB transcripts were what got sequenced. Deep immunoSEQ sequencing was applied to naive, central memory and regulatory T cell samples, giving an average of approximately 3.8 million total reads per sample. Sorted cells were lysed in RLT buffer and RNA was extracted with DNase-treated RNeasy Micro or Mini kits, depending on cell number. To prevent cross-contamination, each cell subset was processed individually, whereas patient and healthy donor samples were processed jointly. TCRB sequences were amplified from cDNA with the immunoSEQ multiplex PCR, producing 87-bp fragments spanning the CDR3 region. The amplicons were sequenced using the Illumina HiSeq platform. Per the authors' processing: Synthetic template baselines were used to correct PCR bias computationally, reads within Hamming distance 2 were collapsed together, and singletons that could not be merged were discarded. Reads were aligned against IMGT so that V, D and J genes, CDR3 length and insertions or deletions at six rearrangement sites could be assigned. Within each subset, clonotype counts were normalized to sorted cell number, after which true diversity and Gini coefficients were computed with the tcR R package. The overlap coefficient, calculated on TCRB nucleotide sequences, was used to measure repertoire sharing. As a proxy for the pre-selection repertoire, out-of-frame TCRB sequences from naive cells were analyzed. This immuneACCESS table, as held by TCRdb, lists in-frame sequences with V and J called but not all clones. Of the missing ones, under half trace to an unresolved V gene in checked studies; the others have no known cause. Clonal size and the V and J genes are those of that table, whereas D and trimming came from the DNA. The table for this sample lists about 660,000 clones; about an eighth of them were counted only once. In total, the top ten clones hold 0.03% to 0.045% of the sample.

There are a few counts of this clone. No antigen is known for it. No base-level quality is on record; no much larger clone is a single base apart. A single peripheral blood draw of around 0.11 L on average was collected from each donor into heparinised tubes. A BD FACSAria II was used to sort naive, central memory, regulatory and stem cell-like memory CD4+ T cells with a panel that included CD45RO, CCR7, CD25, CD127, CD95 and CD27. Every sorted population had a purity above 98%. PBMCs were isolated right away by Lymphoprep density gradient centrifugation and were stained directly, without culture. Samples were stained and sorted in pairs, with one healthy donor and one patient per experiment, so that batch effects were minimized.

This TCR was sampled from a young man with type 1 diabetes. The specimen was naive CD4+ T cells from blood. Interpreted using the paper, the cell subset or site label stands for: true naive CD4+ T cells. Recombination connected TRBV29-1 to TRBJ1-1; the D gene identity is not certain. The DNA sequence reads TGCAGCGTTGAAATGACGGCCATGAACACTGAAGCTTTCTTT. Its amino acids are CSVEMTAMNTEAFF.